Following are 9 T cell receptor beta chains from one sample sequenced in a study of blood T cells in healthy people across ages (dated by TCRdb to the mid-2010s). The library was produced with 5' RACE. Sequenced on an Illumina HiSeq 2500. A second PCR of roughly 6 to 11 cycles was run with a J-beta primer mix and a sample-barcoded 5' primer. TCRdb trimmed public reads at Q25 via fastp, called clones via MiXCR and kept in-frame beta chains. Here each entry gathers all rows of one CDR3 protein and keeps the most common genes and DNA. For this sample there are over a million distinct CDR3 sequences; 45% to 70% appear just once. The ten largest clones represent roughly 6.3% of the sample. Sequenced input: blood. These receptors were collected from a young man in good health.

V and J are TRBV4-1 and TRBJ2-5, with 8 bases lining up with TRBD2. V trimming: 4 bases; J trimming: 11 bases; junction bases outside the gene matches: 15. The CDR3 spans 15 residues. Germline-derived CDR1 and CDR2 are MGHRA and YSYEKL. In nucleotides, the CDR3 is TGCGCCAGCAGCCCTACTAGCGGTCCCGCAGGGGAGCAGTACTTC. It is translated as CASSPTSGPAGEQYF.

This clonotype was seen only once. The chain's CDR3 is CASSTITGLENTEAFF. Here the CDR3 DNA reads TGTGCCAGCAGCACAATTACAGGGCTTGAGAACACTGAAGCTTTCTTT. V is TRBV5-4 and J is TRBJ1-1, with D possibly being TRBD1 (6 bases). V lost 4 bases to trimming and J lost 1 base, with 17 bases between them. The CDR3 is 16 residues long. The germline V gene has CDR1 SGHNT and CDR2 YYREEE (reference sequence).

This sequence joins TRBV20-1 and TRBJ2-1; D is undetermined. CDR3 length: 16 amino acids. V lost 0 bases to trimming and J lost 7 bases, with 19 bases between them. Germline assignment: CDR1 DFQATT and CDR2 SNEGSKA (reference sequence). The CDR3 is CSARDLATLVTNEQFF. CDR3 sequence (DNA): TGCAGTGCTAGAGATTTGGCTACCCTAGTGACGAATGAGCAGTTCTTC.

Concerning this clonotype itself: With a much larger clone just one base away, this may be a read error. The chain has TRBV4-2 and TRBJ2-5; D possibly corresponds to TRBD2 (6 bases). Germline CDR1 LGHNA, CDR2 YNFKEQ. The germline V and J ends were trimmed by 0 bases and 11 bases, with 22 bases remaining between them. The CDR3 sequence is 16 residues long. The CDR3 DNA follows: TGTGCCAGCAGCCAAGAAGGGACTGGAGTCTGGGATGAGCAGTACTTC. Residues: CASSQEGTGVWDEQYF.

The CDR3, as DNA: TGTGCCAGCAGCTGGACTAGCGGGGAGACCTACGAGCAGTACTTC. It yields the protein CASSWTSGETYEQYF. The chain is built from TRBV12-3 or TRBV12-4 and TRBJ2-7; TRBD2 agrees at 12 bases. This CDR3 region has 15 residues. The J segment lost 2 bases and the V segment lost 6 bases, leaving 5 bases of the junction unmatched.

The V and J genes are TRBV29-1 and TRBJ1-2; maybe TRBD1 (5 bases). Trimming shortened V by 0 bases and J by 6 bases, and 8 bases separated the two germline ends. Germline V gene sequence: CDR1 SQVTM, CDR2 ANQGSEA. The CDR3 spans 12 residues. In DNA, the CDR3 is TGCAGCGTTGAAGATCAAGGGGATGGCTACACCTTC. Amino acids: CSVEDQGDGYTF. Using reference TRBV29-1 and TRBJ1-2 for the parts outside the CDR3, the full variable domain is SAVISQKPSRDICQRGTSLTIQCQVDSQVTMMFWYRQQPGQSLTLIATANQGSEATYESGFVIDKFPISRPNLTFSTLTVSNMSPEDSSIYLCSVEDQGDGYTFGSGTRLTVV.

This clonotype has only one observation. The chain carries TRBV4-2 and TRBJ2-5, with 9 bases lining up with TRBD2. The CDR3 spans 17 residues. V dropped 1 base and J dropped 4; count of bases not matched to a gene: 10. CDR1 and CDR2 from the germline V gene are LGHNA and YNFKEQ. The CDR3 DNA reads TGTGCCAGCAGCCAAGCGGGTAGCGGGGGCCTTTTAGAGACCCAGTACTTC. This gives the protein CASSQAGSGGLLETQYF.

A few counts support this clonotype. CDR3 sequence reads: CASSYGTTDQPQHF. CDR3 in DNA: TGTGCCAGCAGTTACGGGACAACTGATCAGCCCCAGCATTTT. This chain links TRBV27 with TRBJ1-5; D might be TRBD1 (6 bases). Looked up from germline, CDR1 is MNHEY and CDR2 is SMNVEV (reference sequence). V lost 4 bases and J lost 5, with 12 bases in between. The CDR3 totals 14 residues.

This clonotype was picked up one time. The chain employs TRBV4-1 and TRBJ2-1, with 11 nucleotides matching TRBD2. Germline V gives CDR1 MGHRA, CDR2 YSYEKL. CDR3 length equals 14 residues. The ends lost 4 bases at V and 9 bases at J; junction bases unmatched: 5. CDR3 nucleotides: TGCGCCAGCAGCCTTAGCGGGGGGGCTCTTGAGCAGTTCTTC. It specifies CASSLSGGALEQFF.